A selection of T cell receptor beta chains follows, all from one sample in a study of T-cell reconstitution after alpha-beta-depleted transplantation in children. Each CDR3 protein gets one entry after TCRdb re-called the PCR reads with MiXCR. Altogether fewer than 250,000 distinct CDR3 sequences are present, around a sixth being singletons, with the ten largest covering approximately 40%. The starting material was PBMCs, mostly from graft donor cells, obtained 360 days after TCRalphabeta/CD19-depleted stem cell transplant. All receptors derive from a male patient aged 2 to 10 who had a stem cell transplant for acute lymphoblastic leukemia, so the T cells may come from the graft donor. The CDR3 runs from the conserved cysteine through the conserved F or W. The D gene is left open where the match is weak. Clone size, where shown, is once, few, many, or a class for clones that have expanded.

>.|TRBD2|15|TRBJ2-1|TRBV9
CASSAVAGPYNEQFF
TGTGCCAGCAGCGCAGTAGCGGGCCCCTACAATGAGCAGTTCTTC
>few|.|10|TRBJ2-1|TRBV20-1
CSAWRQELFF
TGCAGTGCTTGGCGACAGGAGCTGTTCTTC
>.|.|12|TRBJ2-3|TRBV5-1
CASSVQGDTQYF
TGCGCCAGCAGCGTACAGGGAGATACGCAGTATTTT
>few|.|12|TRBJ1-2|TRBV6-5
CASTQFGYGYTF
TGTGCCAGCACCCAGTTCGGCTATGGCTACACCTTC
>few|TRBD1|15|TRBJ1-1|TRBV12-3/TRBV12-4
CASSLPTGGGTEAFF
TGTGCCAGCAGTTTACCTACAGGGGGTGGAACTGAAGCTTTCTTT
>.|TRBD1|14|TRBJ2-2|TRBV7-2
CASSLDRGRGELFF
TGTGCCAGCAGCCTTGACAGGGGGCGAGGGGAGCTGTTTTTT
>.|.|15|TRBJ2-2|TRBV12-3/TRBV12-4
CASSSLPGHTGELFF
TGTGCCAGCAGTAGCCTTCCGGGGCACACCGGGGAGCTGTTTTTT
>few|.|14|TRBJ2-1|TRBV24-1
CATSDPQDYNEQFF
TGTGCCACCAGTGACCCACAGGACTACAATGAGCAGTTCTTC
>.|.|14|TRBJ2-7|TRBV7-9
CASSFFLDDYEQYF
TGTGCCAGCAGCTTCTTCCTGGATGACTACGAGCAGTACTTC
>.|.|13|TRBJ1-2|TRBV11-1
CASSLARAYGYTF
TGTGCCAGCAGCTTAGCCCGCGCCTATGGCTACACCTTC